The sequence of this T cell receptor beta chain was determined in a study of OX40 agonist ivuxolimab in advanced cancers. Sequencing used immunoSEQ multiplex PCR; TCRdb keeps in-frame clones, though not all of them. The profile shows about 83,000 clones, approximately 84% of them singletons. CDR1 and CDR2 (germline): SGDLS, YYNGEE. There are 14 residues in the CDR3. Trimming shortened V by 3 bases and J by 3 bases, and 9 bases separated the two germline ends. The chain carries TRBV9 and TRBJ1-4; D is ambiguous. The sample in question was CD4+ or CD8+ T cells sorted from blood, obtained in a trial of the OX40 agonist ivuxolimab. This clonotype originated in an adult with an advanced solid tumor such as melanoma, head and neck, liver or kidney cancer. CDR3 coding DNA: TGTGCCAGCAGCGCCTCCATTGCTAATGAAAAACTGTTTTTT. Protein product: CASSASIANEKLFF.